The 18 T cell receptor beta chains presented below share a single source sample, sequenced in a study of CD8 T cells in Susac syndrome. cDNA came from around 0.54 to 1 ug RNA primed by random hexamers. TCRdb re-analysed the immunoSEQ multiplex PCR reads in MiXCR, keeping a single row per CDR3 protein. The sample contains about 120,000 distinct CDR3 sequences, just under 95% of which appear only once. Sequencing used CD4+ T cells from PBMCs. The source is a human donor with multiple sclerosis.

As for this clonotype: One end of the junction varies from germline; a read error may be responsible. The genes are TRBV6-5 and TRBJ1-2; 7 bases align to TRBD1. Germline CDR1 is MNHEY and CDR2 is SVGAGI. There are 13 residues in the CDR3. CDR3 in DNA: TGTGTCAGCAGTGGGACAGCTAACTATGGCTACACCTTC. Protein product: CVSSGTANYGYTF.

The chain is built from TRBV3-1 and TRBJ2-2; D is unresolved. The germline CDR1 and CDR2 sequences are LGHDT and YNNKEL (reference sequence). The CDR3 sequence is 15 residues long. V was trimmed by 0 bases and J by 3 bases, leaving 8 bases between them. CDR3 loop: CASSQEGFHTGELFF. DNA of the CDR3: TGTGCCAGCAGCCAAGAGGGATTTCACACCGGGGAGCTGTTTTTT.

The V and J genes are TRBV5-1 and TRBJ2-1; TRBD2 aligns across 8 bases. The CDR3 is made up of 16 amino acids. The V segment lost 0 bases and the J segment 5 bases; nucleotides outside the gene matches: 7. Germline V gene lookup returns CDR1 SGHRS and CDR2 YFSETQ. The CDR3 loop is CASSLAGSGSHNEQFF. The CDR3 bases are TGCGCCAGCAGCTTGGCAGGCAGCGGGAGCCACAATGAGCAGTTCTTC.

V and J are TRBV4-3 and TRBJ1-5; D unclear. CDR1 LGHNA and CDR2 YSLEER come from the germline V gene. V lost 1 base and J lost 5, with 6 bases in between. The CDR3 extends over 13 amino acids. In DNA form, the CDR3 reads TGCGCCAGCAGCCAAGGGGCCTATCAGCCCCAGCATTTT. Residues: CASSQGAYQPQHF.

The chain is built from TRBV12-5 and TRBJ2-3; tentatively, D is TRBD2 (6 bases). The germline V and J ends were trimmed by 5 bases and 1 base, with 7 bases remaining between them. The germline V gene encodes CDR1 LGHNT and CDR2 FRNRAP. CDR3 length equals 13 residues. The CDR3 here is CASGTGGTDTQYF. CDR3 DNA: TGTGCTAGTGGTACGGGGGGCACAGATACGCAGTATTTT.

V and J are TRBV7-9 and TRBJ1-1; 7 nucleotides line up with TRBD1. This CDR3 is 15 amino acids long. The germline V gene has CDR1 SEHNR and CDR2 FQNEAQ (reference sequence). V lost 0 bases and J lost 0; bases outside the gene matches: 1. The CDR3 spells CASSLAGTVNTEAFF. The CDR3 coding sequence is TGTGCCAGCAGCTTAGCCGGGACAGTGAACACTGAAGCTTTCTTT.

The chain recombines TRBV7-9 with TRBJ2-7; tentative D call: TRBD1 (5 bases). Trimming took 1 base from V and 0 from J, leaving 16 bases between them. Per the germline V gene, CDR1 is SEHNR and CDR2 is FQNEAQ (reference sequence). The CDR3 spans 17 residues. For the CDR3, the DNA is TGTGCCAGCAGCTTAGGGTCGACAGCGAAGTACTCCTACGAGCAGTACTTC. Translated, it gives CASSLGSTAKYSYEQYF. Full variable domain (outside the CDR3, taken from reference TRBV7-9 and TRBJ2-7): DTGVSQNPRHKITKRGQNVTFRCDPISEHNRLYWYRQTLGQGPEFLTYFQNEAQLEKSRLLSDRFSAERPKGSFSTLEIQRTEQGDSAMYLCASSLGSTAKYSYEQYFGPGTRLTVT.

The rearrangement joins TRBV5-1 to TRBJ1-1; D call uncertain. The CDR3 loop spans 15 amino acids. V lost 4 bases and J lost 6, with 19 bases in between. Looked up from germline, CDR1 is SGHRS and CDR2 is YFSETQ. The CDR3 reads CASSPFPGPDAEAFF. The CDR3 DNA reads TGCGCCAGCAGCCCATTTCCGGGCCCAGACGCTGAAGCTTTCTTT.

The rearrangement uses TRBV28 and TRBJ1-1; D possibly corresponds to TRBD1 (5 bases). The CDR3 sequence is 13 residues long. Germline CDR1 and CDR2: MDHEN and SYDVKM. V gave up 8 bases and J gave up 4 bases, with 14 bases separating them. The CDR3 reads CASLNGATTEAFF. The CDR3 DNA sequence: TGTGCCAGCCTTAATGGGGCTACCACTGAAGCTTTCTTT.

The chain combines TRBV2 with TRBJ2-1; weak D call: TRBD1 (5 bases). Germline V gene lookup returns CDR1 SNHLY and CDR2 FYNNEI. This CDR3 is 15 amino acids long. With 4 bases removed from V and 7 bases from J, the gap between germline ends came to 17 bases. In DNA, the CDR3 is TGTGCCAGCAGTGGGTGGACAAGTGTCGCTAATGAGCAGTTCTTC. It translates to CASSGWTSVANEQFF. The whole variable domain, remainder taken from reference TRBV2 and TRBJ2-1, is EPEVTQTPSHQVTQMGQEVILRCVPISNHLYFYWYRQILGQKVEFLVSFYNNEISEKSEIFDDQFSVERPDGSNFTLKIRSTKLEDSAMYFCASSGWTSVANEQFFGPGTRLTVL.

The V gene is TRBV7-2, the J gene TRBJ1-5; TRBD1 might be the D (5 bases). Trimming removed 3 bases at V and 9 bases at J, with 9 bases between. This CDR3 contains 12 residues. Germline values: CDR1 SGHTA, CDR2 FQGNSA. In DNA, the CDR3 is TGTGCCAGCAGCTTGGCCCAGGGGCCCCAGCATTTT. It specifies CASSLAQGPQHF.

The gene calls are TRBV5-4 and TRBJ1-1; D is undetermined. V was cut by 1 base and J by 1 base, with 8 bases left in between. The length of the CDR3 is 14 residues. In germline, CDR1 is SGHNT, CDR2 YYREEE (reference sequence). DNA of the CDR3: TGTGCCAGCAGCTTGACTAGTAAGAACACTGAAGCTTTCTTT. It specifies CASSLTSKNTEAFF.

The chain combines TRBV5-1 with TRBJ2-1; the D gene is possibly TRBD2 (6 bases). Germline CDR1 is SGHRS and CDR2 is YFSETQ. Trimming left V 0 bases short and J 5 bases short, with 12 bases between. The CDR3 runs to 15 residues. CDR3 in DNA: TGCGCCAGCAGCTTGGACGGGACTCTGCACAATGAGCAGTTCTTC. Its translation is CASSLDGTLHNEQFF.

This rearrangement joins TRBV30 to TRBJ2-7, with 8 bases lining up with TRBD1. The CDR3 is 14 residues long. From germline, CDR1 is GTSNPN and CDR2 SVGIG (reference sequence). V lost 0 bases to trimming and J lost 3 bases; unmatched junction nucleotides: 4. CDR3 DNA sequence: TGTGCCTGGAGTGTAGAGACAGGGGACTACGAGCAGTACTTC. It translates to CAWSVETGDYEQYF.

The rearrangement links TRBV19 to TRBJ1-2; D is possibly TRBD1 (6 bases). The CDR3 contains 12 residues. Trimming shortened V by 7 bases and J by 8 bases, and 14 bases separated the two germline ends. The germline CDR1 and CDR2 sequences are LNHDA and SQIVND (reference sequence). CDR3 sequence: CASNPRGGGYTF. The DNA for the CDR3 is TGTGCCAGTAACCCTCGAGGGGGAGGCTACACCTTC.

The chain employs TRBV20-1 and TRBJ1-5; D may be TRBD1 (5 bases). The CDR3 contains 13 residues. V was cut by 2 bases and J by 7 bases, with 12 bases left in between. Germline CDR1 and CDR2: DFQATT and SNEGSKA (reference sequence). The CDR3 region is CSARQTAIQPQHF. The CDR3 coding sequence is TGCAGTGCTAGACAGACAGCGATCCAGCCCCAGCATTTT.

The chain employs TRBV4-3 and TRBJ2-5; D unresolved. Germline CDR1 reads LGHNA; CDR2 reads YSLEER. This CDR3 is 14 amino acids long. With 1 base removed from V and 1 base from J, the gap between germline ends came to 7 bases. CDR3 in amino acids: CASSQAPGQETQYF. Here the CDR3 DNA reads TGCGCCAGCAGCCAAGCCCCGGGCCAAGAGACCCAGTACTTC.

The rearrangement uses TRBV20-1 and TRBJ2-5; no reliable D call. Germline CDR1 DFQATT, CDR2 SNEGSKA (reference sequence). The germline V and J ends were trimmed by 6 bases and 0 bases, with 5 bases remaining between them. CDR3 size: 11 residues. CDR3 nucleotides: TGCAGTGCATGGTACCAAGAGACCCAGTACTTC. Translating it yields CSAWYQETQYF.